A selection of T cell receptor beta chains follows, all from one sample in a study of vaccination effects on CD4 cells after COVID-19. Their antigens remain unidentified. Profiling relied on immunoSEQ multiplex PCR, and the TCRdb table lists in-frame clones only, not all of them. The repertoire includes under 60,000 clones, about 67% of them detected once, and over 4.5% sits in the top ten. The sequenced sample was CD4+ T cells from PBMCs cultured without peptide, obtained before COVID-19 vaccination. The receptors were gathered from a human donor who received a COVID-19 vaccine. The CDR3 runs from the conserved cysteine through the conserved F or W. The D gene is left open where the match is weak. Not all rows give a size; the values are once, few, many and, for expanded clones, a class.

J gene	clone size	D gene	V gene	CDR3 DNA	CDR3 protein
TRBJ1-2	-	-	TRBV3-1/TRBV3-2	TGTGCCAGCAGCCACCGGGACTATGGCTACACCTTC	CASSHRDYGYTF
TRBJ1-6	-	-	TRBV7-9	TGTGCCAGCAGCCCCCCAGGTCAAAATTCACCCCTCCACTTT	CASSPPGQNSPLHF
TRBJ1-1	-	TRBD1	TRBV5-6	TGTGCCAGCAGCCCTACCTGGGACAGGGGGAACACTGAAGCTTTCTTT	CASSPTWDRGNTEAFF
TRBJ2-7	-	-	TRBV30	TGTGCCTGGAGTGTATCAGGGGGAGGCTACGAGCAGTACTTC	CAWSVSGGGYEQYF
TRBJ2-7	few	-	TRBV30	TGTGCCTGGGACGTTGGCTCCTACGAGCAGTACTTC	CAWDVGSYEQYF
TRBJ1-4	-	-	TRBV25-1	TGTGCCAGCAGTGGGGGTATGAGTGAAAAACTGTTTTTT	CASSGGMSEKLFF
TRBJ1-1	-	-	TRBV21-1	TGTGCCAGCAGCAAAGAAGGGCCGGAAGCTTTCTTT	CASSKEGPEAFF
TRBJ1-6	few	TRBD1	TRBV19	TGTGCCAGTGGGGACAGGCCCTCCTATAATTCACCCCTCCACTTT	CASGDRPSYNSPLHF
TRBJ1-2	-	TRBD1	TRBV20-1	TGCAGTGCCGGACAGGGCTATGGCTACACCTTC	CSAGQGYGYTF
TRBJ1-2	-	-	TRBV28	TGTGCCAGCAGTTTAAGCACCTATGGCTACACCTTC	CASSLSTYGYTF
TRBJ1-2	-	-	TRBV4-2	TGTGCCAGCAGCCAAGATACGCCAGGTTATCTCGGCTATGGCTACACCTTC	CASSQDTPGYLGYGYTF
TRBJ1-3	few	-	TRBV4-2	TGTGCCAGCAGCCAAGAAGCCTTCTCTGGAAACACCATATATTTT	CASSQEAFSGNTIYF
TRBJ2-7	-	-	TRBV6-1	TGTGCCAGCAGTGAAGATGTAGTAACCTACGAGCAGTACTTC	CASSEDVVTYEQYF
TRBJ2-1	-	-	TRBV28	TGTGCCAGCGGAGAGACAACCCCAGGGGATGAGCAGTTCTTC	CASGETTPGDEQFF
TRBJ1-5	few	TRBD1	TRBV30	TGTGCCTGCAGAGGACAGGATGGTCAGCCCCAGCATTTT	CACRGQDGQPQHF
TRBJ2-2	-	-	TRBV19	TGTGCCAGTAGTATGCAGGGAGGCACCGGGGAGCTGTTTTTT	CASSMQGGTGELFF
TRBJ1-5	medium-sized	TRBD1	TRBV18	TGTGCCAGCTCACCAACAGGGGGCTATCAGCCCCAGCATTTT	CASSPTGGYQPQHF
TRBJ2-1	-	-	TRBV5-5	TGTGCCAGCAGCTTTCTCTATGAGCAGTTCTTC	CASSFLYEQFF
TRBJ1-2	few	-	TRBV2	TGTGCCAGCAAGCTCGGACCTTATGGCTACACCTTC	CASKLGPYGYTF
TRBJ2-7	-	-	TRBV2	TGTGCCAGCAGCAGAACCTCCTACGAGCAGTACTTC	CASSRTSYEQYF
TRBJ2-1	few	-	TRBV7-8	TGTGCCAGCAGCTTAGTGTGGATAAACAATGAGCAGTTCTTC	CASSLVWINNEQFF
TRBJ1-2	-	-	TRBV4-2	TGTGCCAGCAGCCAAGAAAAAGGATCCTATGGCTACACCTTC	CASSQEKGSYGYTF
TRBJ1-3	-	-	TRBV15	TGTGCCACCAGCAGAGACCAGATACTCTCTGGAAACACCATATATTTT	CATSRDQILSGNTIYF
TRBJ1-4	-	-	TRBV3-1/TRBV3-2	TGTGCCAGCAGCCAAGATACGACCTTGGCGACAGTTAACGAAAAACTGTTTTTT	CASSQDTTLATVNEKLFF
TRBJ1-1	-	-	TRBV24-1	TGTGCCACCAGTGTGGATTGGAACACTGAAGCTTTCTTT	CATSVDWNTEAFF
TRBJ1-2	-	-	TRBV29-1	TGCAGCGCCGGGGGGAAACTCTATGGCTACACCTTC	CSAGGKLYGYTF
TRBJ2-2	-	TRBD1	TRBV7-6	TGTGCCAGCAGCTTTGGGACAGGGACGACCGGGGAGCTGTTTTTT	CASSFGTGTTGELFF
TRBJ1-2	-	-	TRBV5-4	TGTGCCAGCAGCTTGGACGGAAACTATGGCTACACCTTC	CASSLDGNYGYTF